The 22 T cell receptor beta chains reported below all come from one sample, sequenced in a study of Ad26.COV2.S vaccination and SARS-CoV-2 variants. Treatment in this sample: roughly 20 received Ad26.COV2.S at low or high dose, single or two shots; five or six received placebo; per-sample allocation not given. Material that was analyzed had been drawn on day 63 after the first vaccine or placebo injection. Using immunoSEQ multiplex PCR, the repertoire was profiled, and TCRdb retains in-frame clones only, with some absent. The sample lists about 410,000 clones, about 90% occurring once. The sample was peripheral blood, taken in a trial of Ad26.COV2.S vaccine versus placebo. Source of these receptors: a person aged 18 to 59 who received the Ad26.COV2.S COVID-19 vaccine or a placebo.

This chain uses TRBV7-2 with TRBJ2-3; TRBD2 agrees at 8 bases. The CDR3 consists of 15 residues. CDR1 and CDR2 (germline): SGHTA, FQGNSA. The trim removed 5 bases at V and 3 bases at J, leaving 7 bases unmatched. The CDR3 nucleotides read TGTGCCAGCAGCCCGATGGGCGGGGGGACAGATACGCAGTATTTT. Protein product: CASSPMGGGTDTQYF.

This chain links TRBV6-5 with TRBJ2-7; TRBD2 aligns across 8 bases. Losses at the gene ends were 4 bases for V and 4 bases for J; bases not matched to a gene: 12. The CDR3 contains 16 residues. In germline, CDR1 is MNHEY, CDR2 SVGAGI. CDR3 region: CASSLGASGRAYEQYF. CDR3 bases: TGTGCCAGCAGTTTAGGGGCTAGCGGGCGGGCATACGAGCAGTACTTC.

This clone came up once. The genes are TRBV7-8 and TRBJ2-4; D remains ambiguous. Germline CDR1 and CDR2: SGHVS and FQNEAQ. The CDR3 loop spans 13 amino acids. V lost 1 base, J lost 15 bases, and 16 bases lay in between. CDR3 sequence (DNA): TGTGCCAGCAGCTTAGGGCCCCAAGATAATTCGTACTTC. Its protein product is CASSLGPQDNSYF.

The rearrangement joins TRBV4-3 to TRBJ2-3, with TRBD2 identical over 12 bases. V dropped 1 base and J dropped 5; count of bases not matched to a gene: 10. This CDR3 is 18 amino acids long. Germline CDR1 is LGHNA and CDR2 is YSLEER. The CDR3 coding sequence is TGCGCCAGCAGCCAAGTGACTTCTAGCGGGGGGGCGGGAGATACGCAGTATTTT. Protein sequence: CASSQVTSSGGAGDTQYF.

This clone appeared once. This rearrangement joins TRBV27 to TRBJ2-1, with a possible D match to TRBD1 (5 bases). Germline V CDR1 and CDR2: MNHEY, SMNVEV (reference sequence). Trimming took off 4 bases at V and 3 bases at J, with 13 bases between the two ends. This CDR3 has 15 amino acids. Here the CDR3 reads CASSWSGFYYNEQFF. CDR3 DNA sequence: TGTGCCAGCAGTTGGTCAGGGTTCTACTACAATGAGCAGTTCTTC.

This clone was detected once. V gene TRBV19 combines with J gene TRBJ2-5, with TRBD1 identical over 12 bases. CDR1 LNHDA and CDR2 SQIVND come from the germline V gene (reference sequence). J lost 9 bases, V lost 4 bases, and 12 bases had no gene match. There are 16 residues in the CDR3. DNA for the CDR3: TGTGCCAGTAGTAGAGGGACAGGGGGCTTCCTCGAGCCCCAGTACTTC. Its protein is CASSRGTGGFLEPQYF.

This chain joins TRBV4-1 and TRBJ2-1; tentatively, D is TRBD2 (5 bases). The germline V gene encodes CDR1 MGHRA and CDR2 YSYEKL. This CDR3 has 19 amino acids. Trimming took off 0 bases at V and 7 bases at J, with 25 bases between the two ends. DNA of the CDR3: TGCGCCAGCAGCCAAGATCGAGGGTCGGGGAAGGGCAGGCGTAATGAGCAGTTCTTC. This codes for CASSQDRGSGKGRRNEQFF.

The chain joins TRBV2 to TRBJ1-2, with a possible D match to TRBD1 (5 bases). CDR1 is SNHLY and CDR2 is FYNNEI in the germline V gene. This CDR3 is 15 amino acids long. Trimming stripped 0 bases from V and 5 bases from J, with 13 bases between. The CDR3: CASSEAGREDYGYTF. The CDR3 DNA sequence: TGTGCCAGCAGTGAAGCGGGCAGGGAAGATTATGGCTACACCTTC.

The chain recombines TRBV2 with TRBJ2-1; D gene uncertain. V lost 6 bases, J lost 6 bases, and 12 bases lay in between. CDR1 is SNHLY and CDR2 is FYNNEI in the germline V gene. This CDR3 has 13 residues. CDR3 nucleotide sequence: TGTGCCAGCAGGGTGGAACTGAGCAATGAGCAGTTCTTC. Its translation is CASRVELSNEQFF. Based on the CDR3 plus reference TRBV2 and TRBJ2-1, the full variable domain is EPEVTQTPSHQVTQMGQEVILRCVPISNHLYFYWYRQILGQKVEFLVSFYNNEISEKSEIFDDQFSVERPDGSNFTLKIRSTKLEDSAMYFCASRVELSNEQFFGPGTRLTVL.

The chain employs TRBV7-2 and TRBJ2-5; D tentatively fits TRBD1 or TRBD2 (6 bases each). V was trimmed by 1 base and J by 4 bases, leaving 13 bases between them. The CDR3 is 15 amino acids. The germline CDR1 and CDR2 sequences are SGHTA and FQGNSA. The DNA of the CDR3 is TGTGCCAGCAGCTTAGGAGGGGGGACCCGAGAGACCCAGTACTTC. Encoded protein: CASSLGGGTRETQYF.

The CDR3 loop reads CASSFWSGAKNIQYF. In DNA form, the CDR3 reads TGTGCCAGCAGTTTTTGGTCAGGAGCCAAAAACATTCAGTACTTC. The V and J genes are TRBV28 and TRBJ2-4; D remains unclear. Per the germline V gene, CDR1 is MDHEN and CDR2 is SYDVKM. The CDR3 is made up of 15 amino acids. The ends were cut back, 3 bases at V and 0 bases at J, with 9 bases in the middle.

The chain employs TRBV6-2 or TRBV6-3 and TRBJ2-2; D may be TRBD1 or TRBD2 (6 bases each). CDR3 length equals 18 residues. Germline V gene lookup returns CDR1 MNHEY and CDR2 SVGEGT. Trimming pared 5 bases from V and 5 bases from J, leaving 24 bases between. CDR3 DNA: TGTGCCAGCAGTCAGTCCCTTGTTGGGGGGCCAGGAACCGGGGAGCTGTTTTTT. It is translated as CASSQSLVGGPGTGELFF.

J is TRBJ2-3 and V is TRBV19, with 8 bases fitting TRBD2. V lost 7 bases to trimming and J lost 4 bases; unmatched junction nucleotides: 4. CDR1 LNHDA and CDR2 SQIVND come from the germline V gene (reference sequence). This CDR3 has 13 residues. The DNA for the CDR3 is TGTGCCAGTACGGGAGGGTTCCCAGATACGCAGTATTTT. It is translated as CASTGGFPDTQYF.

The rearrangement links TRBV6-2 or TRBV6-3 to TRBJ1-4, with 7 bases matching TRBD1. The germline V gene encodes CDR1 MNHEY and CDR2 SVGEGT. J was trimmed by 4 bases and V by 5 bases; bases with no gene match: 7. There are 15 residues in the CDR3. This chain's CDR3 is CASSATGTDNEKLFF. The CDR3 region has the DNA TGTGCCAGCAGTGCGACCGGGACAGATAATGAAAAACTGTTTTTT.

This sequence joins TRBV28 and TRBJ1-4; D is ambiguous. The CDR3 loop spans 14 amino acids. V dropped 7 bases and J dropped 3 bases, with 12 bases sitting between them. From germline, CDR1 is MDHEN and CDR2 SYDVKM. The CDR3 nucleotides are TGTGCCAGCATGTCTCCCGGTTCTAATGAAAAACTGTTTTTT. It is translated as CASMSPGSNEKLFF.

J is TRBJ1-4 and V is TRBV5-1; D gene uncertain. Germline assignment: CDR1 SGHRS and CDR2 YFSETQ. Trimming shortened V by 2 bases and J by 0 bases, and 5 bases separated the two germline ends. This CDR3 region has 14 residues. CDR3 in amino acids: CASSFESTNEKLFF. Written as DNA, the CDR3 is TGCGCCAGCAGCTTCGAGTCAACTAATGAAAAACTGTTTTTT.

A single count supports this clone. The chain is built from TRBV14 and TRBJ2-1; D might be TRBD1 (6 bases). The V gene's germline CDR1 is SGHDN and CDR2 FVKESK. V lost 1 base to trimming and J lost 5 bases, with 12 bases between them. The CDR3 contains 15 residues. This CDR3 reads CASSQGGHRNNEQFF. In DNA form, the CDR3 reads TGTGCCAGCAGCCAAGGGGGACACCGGAACAATGAGCAGTTCTTC.

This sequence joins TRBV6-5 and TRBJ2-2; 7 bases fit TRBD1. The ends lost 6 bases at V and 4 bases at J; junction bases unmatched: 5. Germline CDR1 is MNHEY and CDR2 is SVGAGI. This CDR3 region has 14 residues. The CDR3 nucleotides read TGTGCCAGCAGCCTAGACAGGGCCACCGGGGAGCTGTTTTTT. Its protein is CASSLDRATGELFF.

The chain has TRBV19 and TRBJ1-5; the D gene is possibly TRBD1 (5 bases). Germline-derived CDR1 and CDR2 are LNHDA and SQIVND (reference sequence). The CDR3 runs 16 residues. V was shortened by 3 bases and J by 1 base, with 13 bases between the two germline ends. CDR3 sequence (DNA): TGTGCCAGTAGTATTTGGGGGGGGGACAGCAATCAGCCCCAGCATTTT. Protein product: CASSIWGGDSNQPQHF.

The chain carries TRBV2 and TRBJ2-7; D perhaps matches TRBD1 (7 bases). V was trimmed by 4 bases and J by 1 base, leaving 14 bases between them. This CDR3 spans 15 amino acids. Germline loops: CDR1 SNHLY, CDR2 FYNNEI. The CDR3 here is CASSAQQGGSYEQYF. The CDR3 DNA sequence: TGTGCCAGCAGTGCCCAGCAGGGGGGATCCTACGAGCAGTACTTC. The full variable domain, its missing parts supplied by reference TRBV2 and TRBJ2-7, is EPEVTQTPSHQVTQMGQEVILRCVPISNHLYFYWYRQILGQKVEFLVSFYNNEISEKSEIFDDQFSVERPDGSNFTLKIRSTKLEDSAMYFCASSAQQGGSYEQYFGPGTRLTVT.

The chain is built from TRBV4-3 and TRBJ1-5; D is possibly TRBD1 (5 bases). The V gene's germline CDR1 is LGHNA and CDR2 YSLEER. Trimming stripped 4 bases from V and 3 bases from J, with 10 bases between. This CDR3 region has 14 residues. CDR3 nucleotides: TGCGCCAGCAGCCGGGACTCAGCCAATCAGCCCCAGCATTTT. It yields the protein CASSRDSANQPQHF.

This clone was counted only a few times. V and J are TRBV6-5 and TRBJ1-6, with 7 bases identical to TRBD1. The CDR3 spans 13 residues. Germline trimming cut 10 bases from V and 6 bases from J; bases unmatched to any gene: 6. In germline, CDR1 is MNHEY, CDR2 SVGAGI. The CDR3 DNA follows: TGTGCCACCCGACAGGGAACTAATTCACCCCTCCACTTT. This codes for CATRQGTNSPLHF.